This T cell receptor (beta chain) is drawn from a study of response to subunit inactivated influenza vaccine. Study conclusions and caveats: New T cells are recruited in small numbers by each seasonal influenza vaccination, according to the authors' suggestion.

Germline V gives CDR1 SNHLY, CDR2 FYNNEI. Trimming at V came to 8 bases and at J to 10 bases, leaving 10 bases not matched to a gene. The length of the CDR3 is 14 residues. TCRdb fed the RT-PCR reads into MiXCR, producing one record per CDR3 protein. The table includes some 300,000 distinct CDR3 sequences, over 20% detected once. With respect to this clonotype: Its antigen remains unknown.

The chain joins TRBV2 to TRBJ1-4, with TRBD1 matching 10 bases. This specimen was PBMCs from blood, taken approximately 20 months after vaccination. This TCR came from a man aged 50 to 69 who received an inactivated influenza vaccine. CDR3 sequence reads: CASAGTGVGGKLFF. CDR3 DNA sequence: TGTGCCAGCGCCGGGACAGGGGTCGGAGGAAAACTGTTTTTT.